This TCR beta chain derives from a study of blood T cell repertoires in COVID-19. About the study: T cells, B-cell-depleted T cells, or PBMCs provided the cDNA or gDNA that served as material.

The CDR3 covers 16 residues. V trimming: 5 bases; J trimming: 10 bases; junction bases outside the gene matches: 17. Germline lookup yields CDR1 SQVTM and CDR2 ANQGSEA. TCRdb's copy holds only in-frame clones and misses some; the assay was immunoSEQ multiplex PCR. The repertoire holds tens of thousands of clones, with approximately 80% as singletons. Only one count was recorded for this clone. Material: peripheral blood. The origin of this receptor is a man aged 25-45 years with COVID-19, enrolled during active disease. The gene calls are TRBV29-1 and TRBJ2-1; 10 bases are a match to TRBD2. This CDR3 reads CSVTTSTSGSPREQFF. The DNA for the CDR3 is TGCAGCGTTACTACCTCGACTAGCGGGTCTCCGCGGGAGCAGTTCTTC.